The 26 T cell receptor beta chains below all came from one sample that was sequenced in a study of identical twins. TCRdb itself ran the 5' RACE reads through MiXCR, one entry per CDR3 protein. There are a few hundred thousand distinct CDR3 sequences in the sample; roughly 15% occur only once, and 0.35% to 0.45% lies in the top ten. This same sample was also part of a study on yellow fever vaccine responses in identical twins.

Sample: CD4+ T cells sorted from blood. The receptors originated from a woman aged 18 to 35 in good health.

This clonotype came up a few times. The V call is TRBV6-1, the J call TRBJ2-2; the match to TRBD2 covers 7 bases. The V and J ends lost 6 bases and 1 base, in that order; junction bases with no gene match: 5. Germline V gene lookup returns CDR1 MNHNS and CDR2 SASEGT. The CDR3 contains 15 residues. The CDR3 nucleotides are TGTGCCAGCAGACCACTAGCGCAGAACACCGGGGAGCTGTTTTTT. Translation gives CASRPLAQNTGELFF.

This chain uses TRBV7-9 with TRBJ2-3, with 13 bases aligning to TRBD2. The trim removed 2 bases at V and 10 bases at J, leaving 9 bases unmatched. Germline loops: CDR1 SEHNR, CDR2 FQNEAQ (reference sequence). The CDR3 has 16 residues. The CDR3 DNA sequence: TGTGCCAGCAGCTTATGGGGACTAGCGGGAAGGGGGTCGCAGTATTTT. Translating it yields CASSLWGLAGRGSQYF.

This clonotype was seen only a few times. This chain uses TRBV29-1 with TRBJ2-7; no clear D. This CDR3 region has 15 residues. CDR1 is SQVTM, CDR2 ANQGSEA, per germline. Between the trimmed V and J ends, which lost 4 bases and 0 bases, there was a span of 16 bases. The CDR3 DNA reads as TGCAGCGTTGGGACCCCGCGTTGCCCCTCCTACGAGCAGTACGTC. It yields the protein CSVGTPRCPSYEQYV.

The chain combines TRBV20-1 with TRBJ2-1, with 10 bases identical to TRBD2. Looked up from germline, CDR1 is DFQATT and CDR2 is SNEGSKA (reference sequence). V lost 3 bases and J lost 8; bases outside the gene matches: 7. The length of the CDR3 is 14 residues. CDR3 nucleotide sequence: TGCAGTGCTAGTCGAGCGGGAGGGCCTTATGAGCAGTTCTTC. It specifies CSASRAGGPYEQFF.

A few counts support this clonotype. The chain has TRBV15 and TRBJ1-1; 7 nucleotides align to TRBD1. The CDR3 runs 15 residues. Germline-derived CDR1 and CDR2 are LNHNV and YYDKDF (reference sequence). V shed 0 bases and J 4 bases; nucleotides not matched to a gene: 5. CDR3 sequence (DNA): TGTGCCACCAGCAGAGAGGAGGGGGCTGGCACTGAAGCTTTCTTT. Its translation is CATSREEGAGTEAFF.

The chain couples TRBV7-9 to TRBJ2-2; either TRBD1 or TRBD2 may supply D (5 bases each). CDR3 length: 14 amino acids. The ends were cut back, 2 bases at V and 6 bases at J, with 10 bases in the middle. In germline, CDR1 is SEHNR, CDR2 FQNEAQ (reference sequence). The CDR3 spells CASSLQSGPGELFF. The CDR3 bases are TGTGCCAGCAGCTTACAATCGGGGCCCGGGGAGCTGTTTTTT.

A few counts support this clonotype. The chain links TRBV7-9 to TRBJ1-2, with D unresolved. The CDR3 contains 14 residues. The germline gives CDR1 SEHNR, CDR2 FQNEAQ (reference sequence). The V and J ends lost 1 base and 4 bases respectively, with 10 bases between them. The CDR3 nucleotides are TGTGCCAGCAGCTTAGGACCGGTTGGCTATGGCTACACCTTC. Protein sequence: CASSLGPVGYGYTF.

This clonotype appeared a few times. J is TRBJ2-2 and V is TRBV3-1; a weak D match, TRBD2 (7 bases). This CDR3 is 13 amino acids long. From germline, CDR1 is LGHDT and CDR2 YNNKEL (reference sequence). Here the CDR3 reads CGVGGANTGELFF. The CDR3 nucleotides read TGTGGTGTAGGGGGGGCGAACACCGGGGAGCTGTTTTTT. The variable domain in full, with the rest retrieved from reference TRBV3-1 and TRBJ2-2, is DTAVSQTPKYLVTQMGNDKSIKCEQNLGHDTMYWYKQDSKKFLKIMFSYNNKELIINETVPNRFSPKSPDKAHLNLHINSLELGDSAVYFCGVGGANTGELFFGEGSRLTVL.

The sample holds a few counts of this clonotype. In nucleotides, the CDR3 is TGTGCCACCGGTGGGCGGAGAAACACCGGGGAGCTGTTTTTT. Protein sequence: CATGGRRNTGELFF. This rearrangement joins TRBV15 to TRBJ2-2; D gene ambiguous. Trimming took 8 bases from V and 2 from J, leaving 12 bases between them. The germline V gene encodes CDR1 LNHNV and CDR2 YYDKDF (reference sequence). CDR3 length equals 14 residues. Full variable domain (remainder filled in from reference TRBV15 and TRBJ2-2): DAMVIQNPRYQVTQFGKPVTLSCSQTLNHNVMYWYQQKSSQAPKLLFHYYDKDFNNEADTPDNFQSRRPNTSFCFLDIRSPGLGDTAMYLCATGGRRNTGELFFGEGSRLTVL.

V is TRBV6-1 and J is TRBJ1-1; D gene unclear. Looked up from germline, CDR1 is MNHNS and CDR2 is SASEGT. The CDR3 contains 15 residues. The germline V and J ends were trimmed by 5 bases and 1 base, with 14 bases remaining between them. CDR3 sequence reads: CASSKYLGQNTEAFF. The CDR3 nucleotides read TGTGCCAGCAGTAAATACTTGGGCCAGAACACTGAAGCTTTCTTT.

This clonotype has only a few counts. The gene calls are TRBV7-2 and TRBJ2-5, with D possibly being TRBD2 (5 bases). The CDR3 is 14 amino acids. The V gene's germline CDR1 is SGHTA and CDR2 FQGNSA. V lost 7 bases, J lost 6 bases, and 18 bases lay in between. The DNA for the CDR3 is TGTGCCAGCATTCAGCTTTCGGGAAAGAAGACCCAGTACTTC. Translated: CASIQLSGKKTQYF.

The chain recombines TRBV12-3 or TRBV12-4 with TRBJ2-3, with 7 nucleotides matching TRBD1. The CDR3 consists of 15 residues. V lost 1 base, J lost 3 bases, and 4 bases stayed unmatched. The CDR3 DNA reads as TGTGCCAGCAGTTTAGAGCCAGGGGGTACAGATACGCAGTATTTT. It is translated as CASSLEPGGTDTQYF.

V gene TRBV9 combines with J gene TRBJ2-7; 9 bases align to TRBD1. The CDR3 has 15 amino acids. Germline CDR1 is SGDLS and CDR2 is YYNGEE. J lost 5 bases, V lost 4 bases, and 10 bases had no gene match. The CDR3 DNA reads as TGTGCCAGCAGCTTGACCGGGACAGGGAGCGACGAGCAGTACTTC. This codes for CASSLTGTGSDEQYF.

The sample holds a few counts of this clonotype. The chain couples TRBV11-3 to TRBJ2-1; D might be TRBD2 (6 bases). The CDR3 runs 17 residues. Trimming took 6 bases from V and 5 from J, leaving 23 bases between them. Germline CDR1 and CDR2: SGHNT and YENEEA. The CDR3 spells CASRTIDVWASDNEQFF. CDR3 bases: TGTGCCAGCAGAACAATAGATGTATGGGCTAGCGACAATGAGCAGTTCTTC.

A few counts support this clonotype. The V call is TRBV5-1, the J call TRBJ2-2, with TRBD1 matching 7 bases. This CDR3 spans 16 amino acids. V shed 4 bases and J 2 bases; nucleotides not matched to a gene: 8. Germline V gene sequence: CDR1 SGHRS, CDR2 YFSETQ. CDR3 bases: TGCGCCAGCAGCCGATGGACAGGTGATAACACCGGGGAGCTGTTTTTT. As protein: CASSRWTGDNTGELFF.

The chain is built from TRBV28 and TRBJ1-6; possible D gene TRBD1, 5 bases. CDR3 length equals 15 residues. V lost 4 bases and J 11 bases, leaving 18 bases between the germline ends. CDR1 and CDR2 from the germline V gene are MDHEN and SYDVKM. The CDR3 is CASSSRRTSRPPLHF. The CDR3 region has the DNA TGTGCCAGCAGTTCCCGTAGGACATCCCGGCCACCCCTCCACTTT.

The chain carries TRBV6-1 and TRBJ2-7; D is uncertain. Germline values: CDR1 MNHNS, CDR2 SASEGT. V lost 5 bases and J 3 bases, leaving 11 bases between the germline ends. This CDR3 spans 13 amino acids. The CDR3 reads CASSQPLSYEQYV. CDR3 nucleotide sequence: TGTGCCAGCAGTCAACCCTTGAGCTACGAGCAGTACGTC.

This clonotype has ten or more counts. The chain employs TRBV11-2 and TRBJ2-1, with 7 bases identical to TRBD2. The CDR3 spans 15 residues. V lost 4 bases, J lost 6 bases, and 9 bases stayed unmatched. CDR1 SGHAT and CDR2 FQNNGV come from the germline V gene. CDR3 nucleotides: TGTGCCAGCAGCTCCTTCGGGGGGTCTAGCAATGAGCAGTTCTTC. Translation gives CASSSFGGSSNEQFF.

There are a few counts of this clonotype. The chain employs TRBV27 and TRBJ1-4; D not certain. The CDR3 loop spans 16 amino acids. Germline lookup yields CDR1 MNHEY and CDR2 SMNVEV (reference sequence). Trimming removed 6 bases at V and 0 bases at J, with 14 bases between. The CDR3 loop reads CASRRLLGATNEKLFF. CDR3 sequence (DNA): TGTGCCAGCAGACGCCTCCTGGGTGCAACTAATGAAAAACTGTTTTTT.

This clonotype was detected a few times. The genes are TRBV29-1 and TRBJ2-1, with unresolved D. Trimming pared 3 bases from V and 3 bases from J, leaving 9 bases between. Germline CDR1 and CDR2: SQVTM and ANQGSEA. The CDR3 runs 13 residues. Here the CDR3 DNA reads TGCAGCGTTGAGGGCACTCACTACAATGAGCAGTTCTTC. Translated, it gives CSVEGTHYNEQFF.

This clonotype was detected only a few times. V usage is TRBV9 and J usage is TRBJ2-7; 8 bases are shared with TRBD2. V gave up 2 bases and J gave up 1 base; unmatched junction bases: 2. The V gene's germline CDR1 is SGDLS and CDR2 YYNGEE. The CDR3 consists of 14 residues. The CDR3 region has the DNA TGTGCCAGCAGCGTGACTAGCGCATCCTACGAGCAGTACTTC. As protein: CASSVTSASYEQYF.

In its sample, this clonotype was seen a few times. This chain links TRBV18 with TRBJ2-7; either TRBD1 or TRBD2 may fit D (5 bases each). The CDR3 spans 14 residues. Germline CDR1 reads KGHSH; CDR2 reads LQKENI. Trimming took off 3 bases at V and 5 bases at J, with 14 bases between the two ends. The CDR3 reads CASSPRGRAHEQYV. The CDR3 bases are TGTGCCAGCTCACCTCGGGGCAGGGCCCACGAGCAGTACGTC.

This clonotype was counted a single time. The gene calls are TRBV3-1 and TRBJ1-1, with D maybe TRBD1 (5 bases). The CDR3 sequence is 12 residues long. The V end lost 3 bases, the J end lost 7 bases, and 9 bases lay between the germline ends. In germline, CDR1 is LGHDT, CDR2 YNNKEL (reference sequence). This CDR3 reads CASSHGTGEAFF. The DNA of the CDR3 is TGTGCCAGCAGCCATGGGACGGGTGAAGCTTTCTTT.

This clonotype was observed a single time. The chain employs TRBV27 and TRBJ2-7; the D gene could be TRBD1 or TRBD2 (6 bases each). Per germline, CDR1 MNHEY and CDR2 SMNVEV (reference sequence). Trimming stripped 6 bases from V and 4 bases from J, with 13 bases between. The CDR3 sequence is 13 residues long. The CDR3 protein is CASRYPGAYEQYF. The CDR3 DNA is TGTGCCAGCAGGTACCCGGGGGCGTACGAGCAGTACTTC.

The V and J genes are TRBV20-1 and TRBJ1-4; D is unresolved. CDR3 size: 14 residues. Germline V lookup: CDR1 DFQATT, CDR2 SNEGSKA (reference sequence). V lost 0 bases and J lost 8, with 13 bases in between. The CDR3 DNA follows: TGCAGTGCTAGAGATCCCACGATGGGCGAAAAACTGTTTTTT. This gives the protein CSARDPTMGEKLFF.

The V call is TRBV5-5, the J call TRBJ2-3, with 11 bases matching TRBD1. V gave up 4 bases and J gave up 2 bases; unmatched junction bases: 6. The CDR3 has 16 residues. CDR1 SGHKS and CDR2 YYEKEE come from the germline V gene (reference sequence). In DNA form, the CDR3 reads TGTGCCAGCAGCCTGTGGGACAGGGGGTTCACAGATACGCAGTATTTT. Encoded protein: CASSLWDRGFTDTQYF.